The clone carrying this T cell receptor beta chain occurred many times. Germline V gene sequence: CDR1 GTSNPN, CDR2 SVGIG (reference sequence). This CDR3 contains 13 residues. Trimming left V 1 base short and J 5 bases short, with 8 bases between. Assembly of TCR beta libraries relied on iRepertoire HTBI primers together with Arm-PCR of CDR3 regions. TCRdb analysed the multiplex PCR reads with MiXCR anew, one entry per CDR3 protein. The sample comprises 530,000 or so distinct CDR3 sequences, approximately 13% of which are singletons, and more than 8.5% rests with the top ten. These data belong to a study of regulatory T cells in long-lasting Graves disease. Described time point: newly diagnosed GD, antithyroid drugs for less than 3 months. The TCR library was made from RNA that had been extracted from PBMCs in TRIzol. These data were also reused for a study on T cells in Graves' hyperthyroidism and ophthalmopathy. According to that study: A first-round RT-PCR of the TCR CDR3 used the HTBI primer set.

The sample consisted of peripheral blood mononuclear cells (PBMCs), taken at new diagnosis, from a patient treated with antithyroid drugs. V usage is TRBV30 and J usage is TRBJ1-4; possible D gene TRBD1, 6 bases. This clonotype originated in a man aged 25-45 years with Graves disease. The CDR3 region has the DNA TGTGCCTGGAGTGCAGGACAGAATGAAAAACTGTTTTTT. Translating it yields CAWSAGQNEKLFF.